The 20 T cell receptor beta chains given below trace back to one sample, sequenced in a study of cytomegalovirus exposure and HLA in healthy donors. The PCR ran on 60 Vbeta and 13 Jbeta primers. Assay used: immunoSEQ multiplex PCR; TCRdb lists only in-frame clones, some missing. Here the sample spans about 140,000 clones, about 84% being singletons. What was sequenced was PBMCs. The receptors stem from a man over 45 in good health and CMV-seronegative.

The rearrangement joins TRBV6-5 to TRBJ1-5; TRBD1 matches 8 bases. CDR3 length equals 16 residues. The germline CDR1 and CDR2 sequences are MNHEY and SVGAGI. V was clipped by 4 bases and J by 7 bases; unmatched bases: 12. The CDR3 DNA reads TGTGCCAGCAGTTTTGAAGTACAGGGGGTCGACCAGCCCCAGCATTTT. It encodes CASSFEVQGVDQPQHF.

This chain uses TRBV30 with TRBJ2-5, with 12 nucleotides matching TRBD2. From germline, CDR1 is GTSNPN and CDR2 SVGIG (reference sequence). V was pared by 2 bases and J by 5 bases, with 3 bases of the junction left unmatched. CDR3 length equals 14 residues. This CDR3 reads CAWSLAGGDETQYF. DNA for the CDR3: TGTGCCTGGAGTCTAGCGGGAGGGGATGAGACCCAGTACTTC. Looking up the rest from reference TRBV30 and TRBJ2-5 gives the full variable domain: SQTIHQWPATLVQPVGSPLSLECTVEGTSNPNLYWYRQAAGRGLQLLFYSVGIGQISSEVPQNLSASRPQDRQFILSSKKLLLSDSGFYLCAWSLAGGDETQYFGPGTRLLVL.

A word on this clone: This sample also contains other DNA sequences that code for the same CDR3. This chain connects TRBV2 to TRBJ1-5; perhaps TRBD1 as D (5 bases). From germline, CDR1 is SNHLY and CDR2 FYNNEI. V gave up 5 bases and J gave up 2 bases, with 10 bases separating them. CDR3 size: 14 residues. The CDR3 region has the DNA TGTGCCAGCAGTTTCGACAGTGGCAATCAGCCCCAGCATTTT. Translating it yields CASSFDSGNQPQHF.

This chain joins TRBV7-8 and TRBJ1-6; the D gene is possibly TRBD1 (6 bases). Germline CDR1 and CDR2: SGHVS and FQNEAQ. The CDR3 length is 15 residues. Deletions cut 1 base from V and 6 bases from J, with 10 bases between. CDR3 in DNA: TGTGCCAGCAGCTTAGTCGGACAGAGTAATTCACCCCTCCACTTT. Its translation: CASSLVGQSNSPLHF.

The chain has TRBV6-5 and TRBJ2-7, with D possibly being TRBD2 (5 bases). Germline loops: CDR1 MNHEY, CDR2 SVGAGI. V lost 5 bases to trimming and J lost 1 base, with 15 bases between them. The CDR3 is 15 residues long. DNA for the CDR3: TGTGCCAGCAGTCCCCTTGGGCCGGGGTCCTACGAGCAGTACTTC. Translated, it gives CASSPLGPGSYEQYF.

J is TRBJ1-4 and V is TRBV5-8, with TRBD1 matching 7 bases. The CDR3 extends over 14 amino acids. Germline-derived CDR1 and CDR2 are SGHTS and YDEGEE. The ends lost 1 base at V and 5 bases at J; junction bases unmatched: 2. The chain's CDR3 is CASSLSGGNEKLFF. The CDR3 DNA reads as TGTGCCAGCAGCTTGTCAGGGGGAAATGAAAAACTGTTTTTT.

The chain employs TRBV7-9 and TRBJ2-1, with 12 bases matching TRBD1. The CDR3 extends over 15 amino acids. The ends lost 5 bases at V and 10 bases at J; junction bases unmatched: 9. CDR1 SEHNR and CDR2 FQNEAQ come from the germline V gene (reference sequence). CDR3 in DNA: TGTGCCAGCAGCCCGGGGACAGGGGGCTGGAGGGAGCAGTTCTTC. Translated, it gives CASSPGTGGWREQFF.

In DNA, the CDR3 is TGTGCCAGCAGCCCGGGACAGGGAAACACAGATACGCAGTATTTT. This translates into CASSPGQGNTDTQYF. The rearrangement joins TRBV13 to TRBJ2-3; 9 bases align to TRBD1. Germline V CDR1 and CDR2: PRHDT, FYEKMQ (reference sequence). V was pared by 5 bases and J by 2 bases, with 5 bases of the junction left unmatched. The CDR3 is 15 amino acids.

The CDR3 region is CASSLDSRYYGYTF. The CDR3 DNA reads TGTGCCAGCAGCTTAGACTCTAGATACTATGGCTACACCTTC. The chain couples TRBV7-9 to TRBJ1-2, with D unclear. Trimming removed 1 base from V and 3 bases from J, with 9 bases in between. The CDR3 has 14 amino acids. Germline-derived CDR1 and CDR2 are SEHNR and FQNEAQ (reference sequence).

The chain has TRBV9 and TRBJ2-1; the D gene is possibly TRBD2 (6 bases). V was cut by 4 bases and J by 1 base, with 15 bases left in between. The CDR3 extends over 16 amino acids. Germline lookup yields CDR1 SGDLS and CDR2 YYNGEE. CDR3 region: CASSPQASVSYNEQFF. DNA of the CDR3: TGTGCCAGCAGCCCCCAAGCTAGCGTATCCTACAATGAGCAGTTCTTC.

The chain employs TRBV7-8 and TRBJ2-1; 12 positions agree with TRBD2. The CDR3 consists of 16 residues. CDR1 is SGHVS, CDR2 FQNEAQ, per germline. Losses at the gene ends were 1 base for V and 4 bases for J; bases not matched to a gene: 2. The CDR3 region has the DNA TGTGCCAGCAGCTTAGAACTAGCGGGAGGTTACAATGAGCAGTTCTTC. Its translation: CASSLELAGGYNEQFF.

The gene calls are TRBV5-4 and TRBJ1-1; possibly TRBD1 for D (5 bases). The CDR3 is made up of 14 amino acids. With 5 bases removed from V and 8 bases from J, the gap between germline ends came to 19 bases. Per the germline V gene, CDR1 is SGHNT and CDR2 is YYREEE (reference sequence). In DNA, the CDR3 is TGTGCCAGCAGTGACAGAGTTGCTGGGGTAGAAGCTTTCTTT. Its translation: CASSDRVAGVEAFF.

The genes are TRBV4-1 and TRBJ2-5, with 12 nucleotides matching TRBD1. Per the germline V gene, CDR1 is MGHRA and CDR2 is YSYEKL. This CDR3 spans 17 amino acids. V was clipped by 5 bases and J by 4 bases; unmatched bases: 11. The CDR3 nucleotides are TGCGCCAGCAGCAAGGGACAGGGGGCATTTCAGGGAGAGACCCAGTACTTC. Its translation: CASSKGQGAFQGETQYF.

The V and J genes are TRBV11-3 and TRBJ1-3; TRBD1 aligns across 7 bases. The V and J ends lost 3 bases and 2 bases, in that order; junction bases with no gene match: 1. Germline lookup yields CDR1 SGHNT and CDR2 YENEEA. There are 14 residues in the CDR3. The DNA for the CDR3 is TGTGCCAGCAGCTTCGGACAGGCTGGAAACACCATATATTTT. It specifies CASSFGQAGNTIYF.

The CDR3: CASSFKENYEQYF. The CDR3 bases are TGTGCCAGCAGTTTTAAAGAGAACTACGAGCAGTACTTC. The chain couples TRBV27 to TRBJ2-7; D remains ambiguous. The germline CDR1 and CDR2 sequences are MNHEY and SMNVEV (reference sequence). V was clipped by 3 bases and J by 3 bases, with 9 bases between them. The CDR3 length is 13 residues.

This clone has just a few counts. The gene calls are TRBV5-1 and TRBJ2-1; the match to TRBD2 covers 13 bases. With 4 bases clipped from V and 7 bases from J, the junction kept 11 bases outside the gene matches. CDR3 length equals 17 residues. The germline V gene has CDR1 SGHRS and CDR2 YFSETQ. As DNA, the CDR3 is TGCGCCAGCAGCCCAAGGACTAGCGGGGGTCGGGTAAATGAGCAGTTCTTC. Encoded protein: CASSPRTSGGRVNEQFF.

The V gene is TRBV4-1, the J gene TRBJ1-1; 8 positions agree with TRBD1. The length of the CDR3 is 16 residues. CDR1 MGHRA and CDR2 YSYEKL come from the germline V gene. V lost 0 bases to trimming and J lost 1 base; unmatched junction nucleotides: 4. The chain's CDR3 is CASSQDLDRENTEAFF. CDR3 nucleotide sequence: TGCGCCAGCAGCCAAGATCTGGACAGGGAGAACACTGAAGCTTTCTTT.

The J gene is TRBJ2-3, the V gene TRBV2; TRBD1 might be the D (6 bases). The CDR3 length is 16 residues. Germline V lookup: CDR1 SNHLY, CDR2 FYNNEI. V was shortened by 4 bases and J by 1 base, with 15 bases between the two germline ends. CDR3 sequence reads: CASSARTAWGTDTQYF. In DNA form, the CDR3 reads TGTGCCAGCAGTGCTCGGACAGCCTGGGGCACAGATACGCAGTATTTT.

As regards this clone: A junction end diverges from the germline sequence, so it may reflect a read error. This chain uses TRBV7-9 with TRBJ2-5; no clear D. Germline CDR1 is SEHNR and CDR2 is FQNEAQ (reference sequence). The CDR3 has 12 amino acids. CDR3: CSSSSGQETQYF. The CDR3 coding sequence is TGTTCCAGCAGCTCCGGGCAAGAGACCCAGTACTTC.

The CDR3 spells CASTASGGYNEQFF. CDR3 in DNA: TGCGCCAGCACAGCTAGCGGGGGATACAATGAGCAGTTCTTC. This sequence joins TRBV5-1 and TRBJ2-1, with 10 bases aligning to TRBD2. The CDR3 consists of 14 residues. Trimming took 6 bases from V and 4 from J; bases not matched to a gene: 4. From germline, CDR1 is SGHRS and CDR2 YFSETQ.